Following are 13 T cell receptor beta chains from one sample sequenced in a study of chemoradiotherapy in HPV16-positive cancers. Repertoires were generated with immunoSEQ multiplex PCR, while TCRdb's copy carries only in-frame clones and drops some. The data contain around 8,800 clones, roughly 71% of them singletons. This sample comprised tumor tissue, obtained from a patient who underwent chemoradiotherapy. The receptors shown here come from a human donor with HPV-associated anogenital cancer.

The CDR3 DNA reads as TGCGCCAGCAGCTTACGGGACCCTGCTTCCGGCGAGCAGTACTTC. It is translated as CASSLRDPASGEQYF. The chain couples TRBV5-1 to TRBJ2-7; D possibly matches TRBD1 or TRBD2 (5 bases each). V lost 2 bases and J lost 6, with 18 bases in between. Germline-derived CDR1 and CDR2 are SGHRS and YFSETQ. The CDR3 consists of 15 residues.

The rearrangement uses TRBV4-2 and TRBJ1-3; D gene uncertain. The CDR3 extends over 19 amino acids. V was trimmed by 0 bases and J by 1 base, leaving 19 bases between them. The germline V gene encodes CDR1 LGHNA and CDR2 YNFKEQ. CDR3 protein: CASSQEAGPRLKSGNTIYF. In DNA form, the CDR3 reads TGTGCCAGCAGCCAAGAGGCAGGACCCCGTTTGAAATCTGGAAACACCATATATTTT.

V and J are TRBV27 and TRBJ2-7; either TRBD1 or TRBD2 may supply D (5 bases each). The CDR3 covers 16 residues. Germline-derived CDR1 and CDR2 are MNHEY and SMNVEV (reference sequence). V lost 5 bases and J 2 bases, leaving 19 bases between the germline ends. For the CDR3, the DNA is TGTGCCAGCAGTCCCCACGTCGGGACCAGCACCTACGAGCAGTACTTC. It specifies CASSPHVGTSTYEQYF.

The gene calls are TRBV10-2 and TRBJ2-5; D not resolved. Trimming took off 7 bases at V and 1 base at J, with 7 bases between the two ends. The CDR3 is 12 residues long. Germline CDR1 and CDR2: WSHSY and SAAADI. The CDR3 reads CASMVRQETQYF. The CDR3 DNA reads TGCGCCAGCATGGTACGCCAAGAGACCCAGTACTTC.

CDR3 amino acids: CASSSPLTDTQYF. In nucleotides, the CDR3 is TGTGCCAGCAGCTCCCCCCTTACAGATACGCAGTATTTT. This rearrangement joins TRBV7-3 to TRBJ2-3; D is uncertain. V lost 4 bases and J lost 3, with 8 bases in between. The CDR3 has 13 amino acids. CDR1 and CDR2 (germline): SGHTA, FQGTGA. Drawing the rest from reference TRBV7-3 and TRBJ2-3, the complete variable domain is GAGVSQTPSNKVTEKGKYVELRCDPISGHTALYWYRQSLGQGPEFLIYFQGTGAADDSGLPNDRFFAVRPEGSVSTLKIQRTERGDSAVYLCASSSPLTDTQYFGPGTRLTVL.

The chain carries TRBV5-4 and TRBJ2-7; 8 nucleotides line up with TRBD1. Losses at the gene ends were 0 bases for V and 2 bases for J; bases not matched to a gene: 4. The V gene's germline CDR1 is SGHNT and CDR2 YYREEE (reference sequence). The CDR3 length is 15 residues. CDR3 in amino acids: CASSLGRTGTYEQYF. The CDR3 nucleotides read TGTGCCAGCAGCTTGGGTCGGACAGGGACCTACGAGCAGTACTTC.

This chain connects TRBV4-2 to TRBJ1-1, with D possibly being TRBD1 (5 bases). CDR3 length equals 15 residues. The germline V gene has CDR1 LGHNA and CDR2 YNFKEQ. V gave up 4 bases and J gave up 0 bases, with 12 bases separating them. CDR3 sequence reads: CASSRKTELNTEAFF. DNA for the CDR3: TGTGCCAGCAGCCGCAAGACAGAACTGAACACTGAAGCTTTCTTT.

This sequence joins TRBV11-3 and TRBJ2-2; 7 positions agree with TRBD2. Trimming cost V 5 bases and J 1 base; bases outside gene matches: 7. CDR3 length: 16 residues. The germline V gene has CDR1 SGHNT and CDR2 YENEEA. CDR3 protein: CASSQPAGRNTGELFF. Here the CDR3 DNA reads TGTGCCAGCAGCCAGCCAGCGGGGAGGAACACCGGGGAGCTGTTTTTT.

J is TRBJ1-5 and V is TRBV11-2, with 7 bases fitting TRBD1. V was clipped by 0 bases and J by 9 bases; unmatched bases: 5. The CDR3 has 14 residues. Germline CDR1 and CDR2: SGHAT and FQNNGV. The CDR3 DNA follows: TGTGCCAGCAGCTTAGAGACAGGGCGAGGGCCCCAGCATTTT. Translating it yields CASSLETGRGPQHF.

The gene calls are TRBV10-1 and TRBJ2-5; 7 bases map to TRBD1. Unmatched junction bases numbered 6, after V lost 4 bases and J lost 4 bases. The germline V gene encodes CDR1 WNHNN and CDR2 SYGVQD (reference sequence). This CDR3 comprises 14 residues. Here the CDR3 reads CASSGTTGLETQYF. CDR3 sequence (DNA): TGCGCCAGCAGTGGGACGACAGGGTTAGAGACCCAGTACTTC.

The gene calls are TRBV30 and TRBJ1-4; the D is unclear. This CDR3 spans 12 amino acids. CDR1 GTSNPN and CDR2 SVGIG come from the germline V gene (reference sequence). V was clipped by 1 base and J by 8 bases, with 8 bases between them. As DNA, the CDR3 is TGTGCCTGGAGTGCGCTCAAAGAAAAACTGTTTTTT. Protein sequence: CAWSALKEKLFF.

For this clone: Additional DNA sequences in this sample encode the identical CDR3. Here the CDR3 DNA reads TGCGCCAGCAGCTGGGGACTAGCGGGAGGACAAGAGACCCAGTACTTC. This encodes CASSWGLAGGQETQYF. The rearrangement joins TRBV5-1 to TRBJ2-5; 15 bases fit TRBD2. The junction had 2 bases not matched to a gene; V was cut back by 3 bases and J by 2 bases. Germline V gene lookup returns CDR1 SGHRS and CDR2 YFSETQ. CDR3 length: 16 residues.

This sequence joins TRBV5-5 and TRBJ1-2; tentatively, D is TRBD1 (5 bases). Germline CDR1 SGHKS, CDR2 YYEKEE (reference sequence). This CDR3 contains 14 residues. The ends were cut back, 2 bases at V and 3 bases at J, with 11 bases in the middle. The CDR3 DNA is TGTGCCAGCAGCTTCCCGGGAGGGGACTATGGCTACACCTTC. It specifies CASSFPGGDYGYTF.